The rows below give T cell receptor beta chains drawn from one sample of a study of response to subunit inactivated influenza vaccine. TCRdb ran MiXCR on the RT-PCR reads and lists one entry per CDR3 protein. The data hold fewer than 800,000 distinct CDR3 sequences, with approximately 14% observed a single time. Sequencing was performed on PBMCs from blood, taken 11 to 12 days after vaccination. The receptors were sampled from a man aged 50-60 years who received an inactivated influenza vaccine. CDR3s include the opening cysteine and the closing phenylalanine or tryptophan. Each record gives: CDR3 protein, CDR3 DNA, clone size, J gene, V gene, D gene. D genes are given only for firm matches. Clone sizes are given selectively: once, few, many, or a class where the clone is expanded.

CDR3aa: CSAPLEGGKVETQYF
CDR3nt: TGCAGTGCCCCTCTAGAAGGAGGGAAAGTAGAGACCCAGTACTTC
abundance: once
j_gene: TRBJ2-5
v_gene: TRBV20-1
d_gene: NA

CDR3aa: CATSDASGPDTQYF
CDR3nt: TGTGCCACCAGTGATGCTTCAGGGCCAGATACGCAGTATTTT
abundance: many
j_gene: TRBJ2-3
v_gene: TRBV24-1
d_gene: NA

CDR3aa: CASSSAGTGVTEAFF
CDR3nt: TGCGCCAGCAGTAGTGCCGGGACAGGGGTCACTGAAGCTTTCTTT
abundance: NA
j_gene: TRBJ1-1
v_gene: TRBV5-1
d_gene: TRBD1

CDR3aa: CASSLGGTVAWEQYF
CDR3nt: TGTGCCAGCAGCTTAGGGGGGACGGTGGCATGGGAGCAGTACTTC
abundance: NA
j_gene: TRBJ2-7
v_gene: TRBV7-2
d_gene: NA

CDR3aa: CASSAIGTGNGYTF
CDR3nt: TGTGCCAGCAGTGCGATCGGGACAGGGAATGGCTACACCTTC
abundance: few
j_gene: TRBJ1-2
v_gene: TRBV6-1
d_gene: TRBD1

CDR3aa: CSARLAGAPHGETQYF
CDR3nt: TGCAGTGCTAGACTAGCGGGGGCCCCACACGGGGAGACCCAGTACTTC
abundance: NA
j_gene: TRBJ2-5
v_gene: TRBV20-1
d_gene: TRBD2

CDR3aa: CASSLDVAGGPFETQYF
CDR3nt: TGTGCCAGCAGCTTAGATGTAGCGGGAGGTCCTTTCGAGACCCAGTACTTC
abundance: few
j_gene: TRBJ2-5
v_gene: TRBV11-2
d_gene: TRBD2

CDR3aa: CATSDRIRGSYNEQFF
CDR3nt: TGTGCCACCAGTGACCGAATCAGGGGATCCTACAATGAGCAGTTCTTC
abundance: NA
j_gene: TRBJ2-1
v_gene: TRBV24-1
d_gene: NA

CDR3aa: CASSSKAGLIQYF
CDR3nt: TGTGCCAGCAGCTCCAAAGCGGGTTTGATTCAGTACTTC
abundance: NA
j_gene: TRBJ2-4
v_gene: TRBV5-6
d_gene: NA

CDR3aa: CASSQDYRGTNTEAFF
CDR3nt: TGCGCCAGCAGCCAAGATTATAGGGGCACGAACACTGAAGCTTTCTTT
abundance: few
j_gene: TRBJ1-1
v_gene: TRBV4-3
d_gene: NA

CDR3aa: CASSSPRGGGYTQYF
CDR3nt: TGTGCCAGCAGTTCCCCCCGAGGGGGGGGATATACGCAGTATTTT
abundance: NA
j_gene: TRBJ2-3
v_gene: TRBV6-5
d_gene: NA

CDR3aa: CAITSTSGGNEQFF
CDR3nt: TGTGCCATCACCTCGACTAGCGGGGGTAATGAGCAGTTCTTC
abundance: many
j_gene: TRBJ2-1
v_gene: TRBV10-3
d_gene: TRBD2

CDR3aa: CATGTARNSPLHF
CDR3nt: TGTGCCACCGGGACAGCGAGGAATTCACCCCTCCACTTT
abundance: few
j_gene: TRBJ1-6
v_gene: TRBV10-3
d_gene: TRBD1

CDR3aa: CASSPWDRGGEKLFF
CDR3nt: TGTGCCAGCTCACCTTGGGACAGGGGAGGAGAAAAACTGTTTTTT
abundance: NA
j_gene: TRBJ1-4
v_gene: TRBV12-3/TRBV12-4
d_gene: TRBD1

CDR3aa: CASSFVREKLFF
CDR3nt: TGTGCCAGCAGCTTCGTCCGTGAAAAACTGTTTTTT
abundance: NA
j_gene: TRBJ1-4
v_gene: TRBV11-2
d_gene: NA

CDR3aa: CASSSAARLAGGEQFF
CDR3nt: TGTGCCAGCAGCTCCGCGGCCCGCTTGGCGGGAGGTGAGCAGTTCTTC
abundance: NA
j_gene: TRBJ2-1
v_gene: TRBV7-8
d_gene: TRBD2

CDR3aa: CSARDLDRGGGYNEQFF
CDR3nt: TGCAGTGCTAGAGATCTAGACCGGGGAGGAGGATACAATGAGCAGTTCTTC
abundance: NA
j_gene: TRBJ2-1
v_gene: TRBV20-1
d_gene: NA

CDR3aa: CASSLGGTGARSYEQYF
CDR3nt: TGTGCCAGCAGCTTAGGTGGGACAGGGGCTAGAAGCTACGAGCAGTACTTC
abundance: NA
j_gene: TRBJ2-7
v_gene: TRBV7-2
d_gene: TRBD1

CDR3aa: CASSTGPVDYNEQFF
CDR3nt: TGCGCCAGCAGCACCGGGCCGGTGGACTACAATGAGCAGTTCTTC
abundance: few
j_gene: TRBJ2-1
v_gene: TRBV5-1
d_gene: NA

CDR3aa: CASSQAAQGEQFF
CDR3nt: TGTGCCAGCAGCCAAGCCGCCCAGGGAGAGCAGTTCTTC
abundance: many
j_gene: TRBJ2-1
v_gene: TRBV3-1
d_gene: NA

CDR3aa: CSARVPERNGYTF
CDR3nt: TGCAGTGCTAGAGTACCAGAGAGAAATGGCTACACCTTC
abundance: NA
j_gene: TRBJ1-2
v_gene: TRBV20-1
d_gene: NA

CDR3aa: CASRGTDSNQPQHF
CDR3nt: TGTGCCAGTCGGGGGACAGATAGCAATCAGCCCCAGCATTTT
abundance: NA
j_gene: TRBJ1-5
v_gene: TRBV2
d_gene: TRBD1

CDR3aa: CSARDYGGSTYEQYF
CDR3nt: TGCAGTGCTAGAGATTATGGCGGTTCTACCTACGAGCAGTACTTC
abundance: few
j_gene: TRBJ2-7
v_gene: TRBV20-1
d_gene: NA

CDR3aa: CASSTRGEGRNEQFF
CDR3nt: TGTGCCAGCAGCACGAGGGGGGAGGGCCGCAATGAGCAGTTCTTC
abundance: few
j_gene: TRBJ2-1
v_gene: TRBV12-3/TRBV12-4
d_gene: NA

CDR3aa: CAITGDLNEQFF
CDR3nt: TGTGCCATCACGGGAGACCTCAATGAGCAGTTCTTC
abundance: NA
j_gene: TRBJ2-1
v_gene: TRBV10-3
d_gene: NA

CDR3aa: CAISDQLRQYEQYF
CDR3nt: TGTGCCATCAGTGACCAACTACGACAGTACGAGCAGTACTTC
abundance: NA
j_gene: TRBJ2-7
v_gene: TRBV10-3
d_gene: NA

CDR3aa: CASSPGQGFPYF
CDR3nt: TGTGCCAGCAGTCCGGGACAGGGGTTTCCGTACTTC
abundance: NA
j_gene: TRBJ2-7
v_gene: TRBV12-3/TRBV12-4
d_gene: TRBD1

CDR3aa: CSVVTDGYEQYF
CDR3nt: TGCAGCGTTGTTACAGACGGGTACGAGCAGTACTTC
abundance: NA
j_gene: TRBJ2-7
v_gene: TRBV29-1
d_gene: NA

CDR3aa: CATAGTGNNEQFF
CDR3nt: TGTGCCACCGCCGGGACAGGTAACAATGAGCAGTTCTTC
abundance: few
j_gene: TRBJ2-1
v_gene: TRBV12-3/TRBV12-4
d_gene: TRBD1

CDR3aa: CASSGTYTDTQYF
CDR3nt: TGTGCCAGCAGCGGGACTTACACAGATACGCAGTATTTT
abundance: NA
j_gene: TRBJ2-3
v_gene: TRBV7-9
d_gene: NA

CDR3aa: CATIRDGTYEQYF
CDR3nt: TGTGCCACGATCCGGGACGGCACCTACGAGCAGTACTTC
abundance: few
j_gene: TRBJ2-7
v_gene: TRBV6-1
d_gene: NA

CDR3aa: CASSFLRAGVSSYNEQFF
CDR3nt: TGTGCCAGCAGTTTCCTACGCGCAGGGGTTAGCTCCTACAATGAGCAGTTCTTC
abundance: few
j_gene: TRBJ2-1
v_gene: TRBV28
d_gene: NA

CDR3aa: CASSLRPNTDTQYF
CDR3nt: TGTGCCAGCAGTTTAAGACCGAACACAGATACGCAGTATTTT
abundance: few
j_gene: TRBJ2-3
v_gene: TRBV28
d_gene: NA

CDR3aa: CASSVGPEAYEQYF
CDR3nt: TGTGCCAGCAGCGTAGGTCCGGAGGCCTACGAGCAGTACTTC
abundance: NA
j_gene: TRBJ2-7
v_gene: TRBV9
d_gene: NA

CDR3aa: CASSALDRLNTEAFF
CDR3nt: TGTGCCAGCAGTGCCCTGGACAGGCTGAACACTGAAGCTTTCTTT
abundance: few
j_gene: TRBJ1-1
v_gene: TRBV2
d_gene: TRBD1

CDR3aa: CSGTGAGELFF
CDR3nt: TGCAGCGGGACAGGGGCCGGGGAGCTGTTTTTT
abundance: many
j_gene: TRBJ2-2
v_gene: TRBV29-1
d_gene: TRBD1

CDR3aa: CASSTGQGDEQYF
CDR3nt: TGTGCCAGCAGTACGGGACAGGGAGACGAGCAGTACTTC
abundance: NA
j_gene: TRBJ2-7
v_gene: TRBV25-1
d_gene: TRBD1

CDR3aa: CATSDWTGGTGELFF
CDR3nt: TGTGCCACCAGTGATTGGACAGGGGGAACCGGGGAGCTGTTTTTT
abundance: NA
j_gene: TRBJ2-2
v_gene: TRBV24-1
d_gene: TRBD1

CDR3aa: CASRGSPGELFF
CDR3nt: TGTGCCAGCAGAGGGTCACCCGGGGAGCTGTTTTTT
abundance: NA
j_gene: TRBJ2-2
v_gene: TRBV25-1
d_gene: NA

CDR3aa: CAIGLSVNTEAFF
CDR3nt: TGTGCCATCGGCCTCAGCGTGAACACTGAAGCTTTCTTT
abundance: NA
j_gene: TRBJ1-1
v_gene: TRBV7-1
d_gene: NA

CDR3aa: CASSLGPNQPQHF
CDR3nt: TGTGCCAGCAGCTTAGGGCCAAATCAGCCCCAGCATTTT
abundance: many
j_gene: TRBJ1-5
v_gene: TRBV12-3/TRBV12-4
d_gene: NA

CDR3aa: CSVDRRGANNEQFF
CDR3nt: TGCAGCGTTGACCGCAGGGGGGCGAACAATGAGCAGTTCTTC
abundance: few
j_gene: TRBJ2-1
v_gene: TRBV29-1
d_gene: NA

CDR3aa: CAISPRTGDLNEQFF
CDR3nt: TGTGCCATCAGTCCTCGGACAGGGGATTTAAATGAGCAGTTCTTC
abundance: few
j_gene: TRBJ2-1
v_gene: TRBV10-3
d_gene: TRBD1

CDR3aa: CASRPEGLRGNEQFF
CDR3nt: TGTGCCAGCAGACCCGAGGGGCTTCGCGGCAATGAGCAGTTCTTC
abundance: NA
j_gene: TRBJ2-1
v_gene: TRBV7-9
d_gene: NA

CDR3aa: CASERGSTDTQYF
CDR3nt: TGTGCCAGCGAGCGGGGGTCCACAGATACGCAGTATTTT
abundance: NA
j_gene: TRBJ2-3
v_gene: TRBV7-9
d_gene: TRBD2

CDR3aa: CSALPGSDDTQYF
CDR3nt: TGCAGTGCTCTTCCCGGGAGTGATGATACGCAGTATTTT
abundance: few
j_gene: TRBJ2-3
v_gene: TRBV20-1
d_gene: NA

CDR3aa: CSARMEASGGGTSTDTQYF
CDR3nt: TGCAGTGCTAGGATGGAGGCCAGCGGGGGGGGAACTAGCACAGATACGCAGTATTTT
abundance: many
j_gene: TRBJ2-3
v_gene: TRBV20-1
d_gene: TRBD2

CDR3aa: CASSLTESYEQYF
CDR3nt: TGTGCCAGCAGCTTAACGGAATCCTACGAGCAGTACTTC
abundance: many
j_gene: TRBJ2-7
v_gene: TRBV7-3
d_gene: NA

CDR3aa: CASSLVRGLHEQYF
CDR3nt: TGTGCCAGCAGTTTAGTCAGGGGGCTGCACGAGCAGTACTTC
abundance: NA
j_gene: TRBJ2-7
v_gene: TRBV12-3/TRBV12-4
d_gene: TRBD1

CDR3aa: CASSQDQDGTEAFF
CDR3nt: TGTGCCAGCAGCCAAGACCAAGATGGGACTGAAGCTTTCTTT
abundance: NA
j_gene: TRBJ1-1
v_gene: TRBV3-1
d_gene: NA